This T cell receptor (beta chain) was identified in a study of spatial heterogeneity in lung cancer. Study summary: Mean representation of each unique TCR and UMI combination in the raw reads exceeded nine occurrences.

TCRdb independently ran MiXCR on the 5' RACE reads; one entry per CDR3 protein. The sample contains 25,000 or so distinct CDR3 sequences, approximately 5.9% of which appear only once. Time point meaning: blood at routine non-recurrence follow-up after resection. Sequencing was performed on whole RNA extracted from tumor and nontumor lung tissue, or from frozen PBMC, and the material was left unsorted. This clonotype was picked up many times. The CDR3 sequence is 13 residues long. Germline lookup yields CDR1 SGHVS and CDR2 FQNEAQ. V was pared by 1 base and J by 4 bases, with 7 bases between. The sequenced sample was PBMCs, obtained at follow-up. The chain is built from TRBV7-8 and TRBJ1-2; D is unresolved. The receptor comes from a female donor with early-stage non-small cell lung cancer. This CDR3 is CASSLDSLYGYTF. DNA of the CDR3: TGTGCCAGCAGCTTAGACAGCCTCTATGGCTACACCTTC. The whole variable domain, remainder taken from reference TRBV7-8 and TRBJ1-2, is GAGVSQSPRYKVAKRGQDVALRCDPISGHVSLFWYQQALGQGPEFLTYFQNEAQLDKSGLPSDRFFAERPEGSVSTLKIQRTQQEDSAVYLCASSLDSLYGYTFGSGTRLTVV.